This TCR beta chain was found in a study of PD-1 blockade in mismatch repair-deficient tumors. Study summary: Patients had approximately 12 mismatch repair-deficient cancer types and were previously treated and progressing. Broader study findings: After pembrolizumab, tumor-resident clones rose rapidly, then generally contracted before radiologic responses.

Remarks on this clone: Its antigen is unidentified.

Assay: immunoSEQ multiplex PCR; the TCRdb copy retains only in-frame clones and omits some. Of some 66,000 clones in the sample, approximately 90% were seen once. Every patient had mismatch repair deficiency by PCR or immunohistochemistry. Three pembrolizumab responders had their TCRs sequenced. Germline CDR1 and CDR2: SGHNT and YYREEE (reference sequence). V was pared by 4 bases and J by 0 bases, with 7 bases of the junction left unmatched. The CDR3 runs to 16 residues. The sequence derives from an adult with mismatch repair-deficient cancer. The chain couples TRBV5-4 to TRBJ2-1; 7 bases match TRBD1. This material consisted of peripheral blood, taken 52 weeks after starting pembrolizumab. The CDR3: CASSPSRGSSYNEQFF. CDR3 nucleotides: TGTGCCAGCAGCCCGAGCAGGGGGAGCTCCTACAATGAGCAGTTCTTC.